The present TCR beta chain was sequenced within a study of cytomegalovirus exposure and HLA in healthy donors. V dropped 0 bases and J dropped 8 bases, with 10 bases sitting between them. The CDR3 is 13 residues long. Germline CDR1 and CDR2: ENHRY and SYGVKD. This clone appeared once. Amplification used 60 Vbeta primers and 13 Jbeta primers. TCRdb's table, derived via immunoSEQ multiplex PCR, lists solely in-frame clones and lacks some. The sample shows about 130,000 clones, around 77% of them seen only once. This chain connects TRBV10-3 to TRBJ1-1; D is undetermined. The receptor's source is a man in his fifties or sixties in good health and CMV-seronegative. The sequenced material came from PBMCs. The CDR3 spells CAISESREGEAFF. CDR3 coding DNA: TGTGCCATCAGTGAGTCGAGGGAGGGCGAAGCTTTCTTT.